This T cell receptor beta chain was recorded in a study of T cells after yellow fever vaccination. This clonotype was recorded many times. Per the germline V gene, CDR1 is LGHNA and CDR2 is YSLEER. The germline V and J ends were trimmed by 4 bases and 0 bases, with 10 bases remaining between them. The CDR3 is 15 residues long. TCRdb used MiXCR to reprocess the 5' RACE reads, holding one entry per CDR3 protein. The table has hundreds of thousands of distinct CDR3 sequences, around 16% seen once. The source is a man in his late teens or twenties who received the YFV17D yellow fever vaccine. The chain employs TRBV4-3 and TRBJ2-1; possible D gene TRBD1, 5 bases. This material consisted of PBMCs, taken 5 to 6 days after the first yellow fever vaccination. In nucleotides, the CDR3 is TGCGCCAGCAGCCTACAGGCGTACTCCTACAATGAGCAGTTCTTC. Its protein is CASSLQAYSYNEQFF.